This record concerns one T cell receptor (beta chain) sequence. The sample is drawn from a study of shared T cell receptors in the human thymus. J gave up 8 bases and V 5 bases, and 15 bases lay outside the gene matches. CDR3 length: 17 amino acids. Germline V gene lookup returns CDR1 MGHDK and CDR2 SYGVNS. The method was immunoSEQ multiplex PCR; TCRdb's version includes in-frame clones alone and lacks a portion of them. Of 700,000 or so clones in the sample, 70% to 90% are singletons; the top ten hold over 0.008%. These sequences were also reported in another study, on human thymus T cells. Per that study: It was healthy Finnish infants having corrective surgery for congenital heart defects who were the donors. Thymus specimens were resections from corrective heart surgery. Across thymic and blood repertoires, the usage of V and J genes appeared to be biased. Related studies found that unrelated individuals share highly overlapping thymic repertoires.

The V gene is TRBV25-1, the J gene TRBJ1-6, with 7 positions matching TRBD1. Material: thymocytes. This receptor was taken from a girl under three years old with a congenital heart defect. The CDR3 reads CASSSRPAGTEDSPLHF. The CDR3 nucleotides read TGTGCCAGCAGTAGCCGACCTGCTGGGACAGAGGATTCACCCCTCCACTTT.